A selection of T cell receptor beta chains follows, all from one sample in a study of blood T cell repertoires in COVID-19. Generated by immunoSEQ multiplex PCR, the TCRdb table keeps only in-frame clones and is missing some. The data hold about 55,000 clones, with about nine tenths observed a single time. Sequenced input: peripheral blood. These receptors came from a man aged 35 to 55 with COVID-19, enrolled during active disease. CDR3s include the opening cysteine and the closing phenylalanine or tryptophan. The order of the fields is J gene, D gene, V gene, CDR3 length, clone size, CDR3 DNA, CDR3 protein. A D gene is named only where the DNA matches it firmly. A row's size may be missing; if present it is once, few, many or a size class.

j_gene: TRBJ2-4
d_gene: -
v_gene: TRBV3-1/TRBV3-2
len: 18
abundance: -
CDR3nt: TGTGCCAGCAGCCAAGGTATCAGGGGGGACAAGGGCAAAAACATTCAGTACTTC
CDR3aa: CASSQGIRGDKGKNIQYF

j_gene: TRBJ2-1
d_gene: TRBD2
v_gene: TRBV29-1
len: 14
abundance: -
CDR3nt: TGCAGCGTTGTCAGGCTAGCGGCTGGTAATGAGCAGTTCTTC
CDR3aa: CSVVRLAAGNEQFF

j_gene: TRBJ2-7
d_gene: -
v_gene: TRBV5-5
len: 15
abundance: -
CDR3nt: TGTGCCAGCAGCTTCGGGCAGGGCTCTTCCTACGAGCAGTACTTC
CDR3aa: CASSFGQGSSYEQYF

j_gene: TRBJ2-7
d_gene: TRBD2
v_gene: TRBV6-1
len: 13
abundance: few
CDR3nt: TGTGCCAGCAGTGATGGACTAGCGGGGGAGCAGTACTTC
CDR3aa: CASSDGLAGEQYF

j_gene: TRBJ1-4
d_gene: -
v_gene: TRBV10-3
len: 13
abundance: -
CDR3nt: TGTGCCATCAGCGGTGCAACTAATGAAAAACTGTTTTTT
CDR3aa: CAISGATNEKLFF

j_gene: TRBJ1-1
d_gene: TRBD1
v_gene: TRBV29-1
len: 13
abundance: once
CDR3nt: TGCAGCGGCGGGGACAGGGGGAACACTGAAGCTTTCTTT
CDR3aa: CSGGDRGNTEAFF

j_gene: TRBJ2-7
d_gene: TRBD1
v_gene: TRBV29-1
len: 11
abundance: -
CDR3nt: TGCAGCGTTGACAGGGGGCACGAGCAGTACTTC
CDR3aa: CSVDRGHEQYF

j_gene: TRBJ2-1
d_gene: -
v_gene: TRBV7-9
len: 15
abundance: -
CDR3nt: TGTGCCAGCAGCCTGGGGACATTCCCCTACAATGAGCAGTTCTTC
CDR3aa: CASSLGTFPYNEQFF

j_gene: TRBJ1-4
d_gene: -
v_gene: TRBV7-8
len: 14
abundance: few
CDR3nt: TGTGCCAGCAGTCCTAGACAGATTAATGAAAAACTGTTTTTT
CDR3aa: CASSPRQINEKLFF

j_gene: TRBJ2-4
d_gene: -
v_gene: TRBV7-3
len: 16
abundance: -
CDR3nt: TGTGCCCCCTCCCTTCCGGGGGGCAGGCAGAAAAACATTCAGTACTTC
CDR3aa: CAPSLPGGRQKNIQYF

j_gene: TRBJ2-7
d_gene: TRBD1
v_gene: TRBV5-1
len: 14
abundance: -
CDR3nt: TGCGCCAGCAGCATAGGACAGGGCCCCTACGAGCAGTACTTC
CDR3aa: CASSIGQGPYEQYF

j_gene: TRBJ1-4
d_gene: -
v_gene: TRBV5-1
len: 14
abundance: -
CDR3nt: TGCGCCAGCAGCTTGGCGTCGGGGTTCGAAAAACTGTTTTTT
CDR3aa: CASSLASGFEKLFF

j_gene: TRBJ1-4
d_gene: -
v_gene: TRBV30
len: 11
abundance: -
CDR3nt: TGTGCCTGGAGTTCACGGGAAAAACTGTTTTTT
CDR3aa: CAWSSREKLFF

j_gene: TRBJ1-1
d_gene: -
v_gene: TRBV4-2
len: 16
abundance: -
CDR3nt: TGTGCCAGCAGCCAAGGACAAGGCGGGGTAAACACTGAAGCTTTCTTT
CDR3aa: CASSQGQGGVNTEAFF

j_gene: TRBJ2-3
d_gene: -
v_gene: TRBV28
len: 16
abundance: -
CDR3nt: TGTGCCAGCAGTGGCCCGGCGGGCCTCGATTCAGATACGCAGTATTTT
CDR3aa: CASSGPAGLDSDTQYF

j_gene: TRBJ1-3
d_gene: -
v_gene: TRBV9
len: 15
abundance: few
CDR3nt: TGTGCCAGCAGCGTAGGGCAGGGAGGTAGAAACACCATATATTTT
CDR3aa: CASSVGQGGRNTIYF

j_gene: TRBJ2-3
d_gene: TRBD1
v_gene: TRBV2
len: 14
abundance: -
CDR3nt: TGTGCCAGCAGGGGACAGGGGGCCGGAGATACGCAGTATTTT
CDR3aa: CASRGQGAGDTQYF

j_gene: TRBJ2-3
d_gene: TRBD2
v_gene: TRBV7-7
len: 15
abundance: -
CDR3nt: TGTGCTAGCAGCCCACTAGCGGGGGGCACAGATACGCAGTATTTT
CDR3aa: CASSPLAGGTDTQYF

j_gene: TRBJ2-3
d_gene: -
v_gene: TRBV24-1
len: 14
abundance: once
CDR3nt: TGTGCCACCAGTGGACTAGAAGGTTTCGATACGCAGTATTTT
CDR3aa: CATSGLEGFDTQYF

j_gene: TRBJ2-7
d_gene: -
v_gene: TRBV6-1
len: 13
abundance: -
CDR3nt: TGTGCCAGCAGTGAGAAGCCGGTCCGGGGGCAGTACTTC
CDR3aa: CASSEKPVRGQYF

j_gene: TRBJ2-2
d_gene: -
v_gene: TRBV2
len: 15
abundance: -
CDR3nt: TGTGCCAGCAGTGATGCAGGATTGAACACCGGGGAGCTGTTTTTT
CDR3aa: CASSDAGLNTGELFF

j_gene: TRBJ2-4
d_gene: TRBD2
v_gene: TRBV9
len: 18
abundance: -
CDR3nt: TGTGCCAGCAGCGTAGCAGCGGGGGGCCTCCACGTCAAAAACATTCAGTACTTC
CDR3aa: CASSVAAGGLHVKNIQYF

j_gene: TRBJ2-2
d_gene: -
v_gene: TRBV4-1
len: 14
abundance: -
CDR3nt: TGCGCCAGCAGGGACAGCCGTCGGTCCGGGGAGCTGTTTTTT
CDR3aa: CASRDSRRSGELFF

j_gene: TRBJ2-3
d_gene: -
v_gene: TRBV19
len: 13
abundance: -
CDR3nt: TGTGCCAGTAGTCGACTCTTCACAGATACGCAGTATTTT
CDR3aa: CASSRLFTDTQYF

j_gene: TRBJ2-3
d_gene: TRBD1
v_gene: TRBV2
len: 16
abundance: -
CDR3nt: TGTGCCAGCAGTGAAGACCGGACAGGCTACGGAGATACGCAGTATTTT
CDR3aa: CASSEDRTGYGDTQYF

j_gene: TRBJ2-3
d_gene: TRBD1
v_gene: TRBV7-8
len: 16
abundance: -
CDR3nt: TGTGCCAGCAGCTTAGCGGGGGGGACAGGGCCAGATACGCAGTATTTT
CDR3aa: CASSLAGGTGPDTQYF

j_gene: TRBJ2-7
d_gene: TRBD2
v_gene: TRBV6-1
len: 17
abundance: few
CDR3nt: TGTGCCAGCAGTGAAGCGGCTAGCGGGGGGCCTCCTTACGAGCAGTACTTC
CDR3aa: CASSEAASGGPPYEQYF

j_gene: TRBJ1-2
d_gene: TRBD1
v_gene: TRBV7-9
len: 16
abundance: -
CDR3nt: TGTGCCAGCAGCTTAGCGGTCCAGGGGGCGAACTATGGCTACACCTTC
CDR3aa: CASSLAVQGANYGYTF

j_gene: TRBJ1-2
d_gene: -
v_gene: TRBV2
len: 16
abundance: -
CDR3nt: TGTGCCAGCAGTGAGGCGGAGGGGCCAACCACCGCTGGCTACACCTTC
CDR3aa: CASSEAEGPTTAGYTF

j_gene: TRBJ1-5
d_gene: -
v_gene: TRBV5-6
len: 14
abundance: -
CDR3nt: TGTGCCAGCAGCCTATGGGGGGGGAATCAGCCCCAGCATTTT
CDR3aa: CASSLWGGNQPQHF

j_gene: TRBJ2-2
d_gene: TRBD2
v_gene: TRBV2
len: 17
abundance: -
CDR3nt: TGTGCCAGCGAAAACGACCGGGGGCTAGCGGGAACCGGGGAGCTGTTTTTT
CDR3aa: CASENDRGLAGTGELFF

j_gene: TRBJ2-1
d_gene: -
v_gene: TRBV5-6
len: 13
abundance: once
CDR3nt: TGTGCCAGCTGCCGCGACGACGGGGAAGAGCAGTTCTTC
CDR3aa: CASCRDDGEEQFF

j_gene: TRBJ2-3
d_gene: TRBD2
v_gene: TRBV27
len: 16
abundance: -
CDR3nt: TGTGCCAGCAGTTTTTTCAGCGGGGAGGGCACAGATACGCAGTATTTT
CDR3aa: CASSFFSGEGTDTQYF

j_gene: TRBJ1-6
d_gene: -
v_gene: TRBV10-1
len: 15
abundance: -
CDR3nt: TGCGCCAGCACCCCGGGGAAGGGGAGGAATTCACCCCTCCACTTT
CDR3aa: CASTPGKGRNSPLHF

j_gene: TRBJ2-1
d_gene: -
v_gene: TRBV25-1
len: 16
abundance: -
CDR3nt: TGTGCCAGCAGTGAATATTCAGGCCGTTCCTACAATGAGCAGTTCTTC
CDR3aa: CASSEYSGRSYNEQFF

j_gene: TRBJ1-6
d_gene: -
v_gene: TRBV27
len: 16
abundance: -
CDR3nt: TGTGCCAGCAGTTTATCGTCGGTCGCCTATAATTCACCCCTCCACTTT
CDR3aa: CASSLSSVAYNSPLHF

j_gene: TRBJ2-3
d_gene: -
v_gene: TRBV29-1
len: 12
abundance: -
CDR3nt: TGCAGCGTTGCGCCAGGCACAGATACGCAGTATTTT
CDR3aa: CSVAPGTDTQYF

j_gene: TRBJ2-3
d_gene: TRBD1
v_gene: TRBV4-2
len: 16
abundance: -
CDR3nt: TGTGCCAGCAGCCGGACAGGGCAAGGAGACACAGATACGCAGTATTTT
CDR3aa: CASSRTGQGDTDTQYF

j_gene: TRBJ1-2
d_gene: -
v_gene: TRBV7-9
len: 15
abundance: -
CDR3nt: TGTGCCAGCAGCCTAGGACTGGCCCCCAACTATGGCTACACCTTC
CDR3aa: CASSLGLAPNYGYTF

j_gene: TRBJ2-3
d_gene: -
v_gene: TRBV18
len: 15
abundance: -
CDR3nt: TGTGCCAGCTCACCACCGGGGCAGGTAACAGATACGCAGTATTTT
CDR3aa: CASSPPGQVTDTQYF

j_gene: TRBJ2-7
d_gene: -
v_gene: TRBV30
len: 16
abundance: -
CDR3nt: TGTGCCTGGAGTGTAAGGGTGGGGGCTAGAATGTCCGAGCAGTACTTC
CDR3aa: CAWSVRVGARMSEQYF

j_gene: TRBJ1-1
d_gene: TRBD1
v_gene: TRBV6-5
len: 16
abundance: -
CDR3nt: TGTGCCAGCAGATACCTCGGGACAGGGGGCGGAACTGAAGCTTTCTTT
CDR3aa: CASRYLGTGGGTEAFF

j_gene: TRBJ2-7
d_gene: -
v_gene: TRBV3-1/TRBV3-2
len: 14
abundance: -
CDR3nt: TGTGCCAGCAGCCAAATGGCGGGCCCCTACGAGCAGTACTTC
CDR3aa: CASSQMAGPYEQYF

j_gene: TRBJ2-7
d_gene: -
v_gene: TRBV5-3
len: 20
abundance: -
CDR3nt: TGTGCCAGAAGCTTGGCGGCATATCCGGGACAGGACCTCGGGGGGAGAGAGCAGTACTTC
CDR3aa: CARSLAAYPGQDLGGREQYF

j_gene: TRBJ1-1
d_gene: -
v_gene: TRBV5-4
len: 15
abundance: -
CDR3nt: TGTGCCAGCAGCTTGGTTGGTCAGATGAACACTGAAGCTTTCTTT
CDR3aa: CASSLVGQMNTEAFF

j_gene: TRBJ2-3
d_gene: TRBD2
v_gene: TRBV28
len: 15
abundance: -
CDR3nt: TGTGCCAGCAGAACGACTAGCGGGGGGACAGATACGCAGTATTTT
CDR3aa: CASRTTSGGTDTQYF

j_gene: TRBJ1-1
d_gene: -
v_gene: TRBV15
len: 13
abundance: few
CDR3nt: TGTGCCACCAGCACAGGGGAGTTCGCTGAAGCTTTCTTT
CDR3aa: CATSTGEFAEAFF

j_gene: TRBJ2-7
d_gene: TRBD1
v_gene: TRBV30
len: 13
abundance: -
CDR3nt: TGTGCCTGGAGTGTGGGACAGGCCTACGAGCAGTACTTC
CDR3aa: CAWSVGQAYEQYF

j_gene: TRBJ1-2
d_gene: -
v_gene: TRBV19
len: 15
abundance: -
CDR3nt: TGTGCCAGTAGTATAGGTGGGGGCTTAAACTATGGCTACACCTTC
CDR3aa: CASSIGGGLNYGYTF

j_gene: TRBJ2-7
d_gene: TRBD1
v_gene: TRBV11-3
len: 15
abundance: -
CDR3nt: TGTGCCAGCAGCACTCCGGGACAGAATGTTTACGAGCAGTACTTC
CDR3aa: CASSTPGQNVYEQYF

j_gene: TRBJ2-7
d_gene: TRBD1
v_gene: TRBV5-6
len: 16
abundance: -
CDR3nt: TGTGCCAGCAGCCCTATCGGGACAGGGGGATCCTACGAGCAGTACTTC
CDR3aa: CASSPIGTGGSYEQYF

j_gene: TRBJ2-7
d_gene: TRBD1
v_gene: TRBV5-1
len: 15
abundance: -
CDR3nt: TGCGCCAGCCGATTCGAGGGGGCTTCCTCCTACGAGCAGTACTTC
CDR3aa: CASRFEGASSYEQYF

j_gene: TRBJ1-3
d_gene: -
v_gene: TRBV4-1
len: 16
abundance: -
CDR3nt: TGCGCCAGCAGCCAGGAACCGGGGAGAGCTGGAAACACCATATATTTT
CDR3aa: CASSQEPGRAGNTIYF

j_gene: TRBJ1-1
d_gene: -
v_gene: TRBV19
len: 16
abundance: -
CDR3nt: TGTGCCAGTAGTATGGCTTATGGAGCCTTCAACACTGAAGCTTTCTTT
CDR3aa: CASSMAYGAFNTEAFF

j_gene: TRBJ2-2
d_gene: TRBD2
v_gene: TRBV9
len: 17
abundance: -
CDR3nt: TGTGCCAGCAGCGTAATACCGTCTAGCGGGGGCACCGGGGAGCTGTTTTTT
CDR3aa: CASSVIPSSGGTGELFF

j_gene: TRBJ2-7
d_gene: -
v_gene: TRBV11-3
len: 13
abundance: -
CDR3nt: TGTGCCAGCAGCTTACTATCAGGGTACGAGCAGTACTTC
CDR3aa: CASSLLSGYEQYF

j_gene: TRBJ2-7
d_gene: TRBD2
v_gene: TRBV27
len: 15
abundance: -
CDR3nt: TGTGCCAGCACCCCCCGGGGTAGCGGGAGAGCCGAGCAGTACTTC
CDR3aa: CASTPRGSGRAEQYF

j_gene: TRBJ2-1
d_gene: TRBD1
v_gene: TRBV3-1/TRBV3-2
len: 15
abundance: once
CDR3nt: TGTGCCAGCAGCCACGGGACAGGGAGAGACAATGAGCAGTTCTTC
CDR3aa: CASSHGTGRDNEQFF